The sample holds a few counts of the clone carrying this T cell receptor beta chain. Germline CDR1 reads SGHRS; CDR2 reads YFSETQ. The ends were cut back, 0 bases at V and 4 bases at J, with 11 bases in the middle. The CDR3 runs 15 residues. Whole blood was used without fractionation, so all unsorted peripheral T cells were included. This record comes from a study of HIV-infected patients and healthy controls. Alpha and beta constant-region primers primed reverse transcription of around 550 ng RNA. Alpha and beta chain libraries were made separately by chain-specific third strand synthesis with multiplexing indices. TCRdb re-called the 5' RACE reads with MiXCR, one entry per CDR3 protein. Altogether roughly 20,000 distinct CDR3 sequences are present, approximately 9% being singletons, with the ten largest covering 6.5%.

Sequenced sample: blood. The clonotype originates from an adult in good health. The V and J genes are TRBV5-1 and TRBJ2-1; TRBD1 is a possible D gene (6 bases). In DNA form, the CDR3 reads TGCGCCAGCAGCTTGGCAGGACAGCAATACAATGAGCAGTTCTTC. Protein: CASSLAGQQYNEQFF.